This TCR beta chain is drawn from a study of OX40 agonist ivuxolimab in advanced cancers. In the study overall: As their treatment, patients were administered ivuxolimab, an agonistic anti-OX40 (CD134) antibody.

Whole-study results and caveats: Averaged across samples, CD8+ T cells carried more expanded clones than CD4+ did.

Notes on this clone: What it recognizes is unknown.

Trimming left V 5 bases short and J 6 bases short, with 11 bases between. Germline loops: CDR1 SNHLY, CDR2 FYNNEI. The CDR3 consists of 13 residues. TCRdb's table, derived via immunoSEQ multiplex PCR, lists solely in-frame clones and lacks some. The table lists about 90,000 clones, roughly 93% of them singletons. This sequence joins TRBV2 and TRBJ2-1; possibly TRBD2 for D (6 bases). The TCR originated in an adult with an advanced solid tumor such as melanoma, head and neck, liver or kidney cancer. This specimen consisted of CD4+ or CD8+ T cells sorted from blood, obtained in a trial of the OX40 agonist ivuxolimab. CDR3 nucleotide sequence: TGTGCCAGCAGTCTAGCGTCTTTCAATGAGCAGTTCTTC. Amino acid sequence: CASSLASFNEQFF. The whole variable domain, remainder taken from reference TRBV2 and TRBJ2-1, is EPEVTQTPSHQVTQMGQEVILRCVPISNHLYFYWYRQILGQKVEFLVSFYNNEISEKSEIFDDQFSVERPDGSNFTLKIRSTKLEDSAMYFCASSLASFNEQFFGPGTRLTVL.